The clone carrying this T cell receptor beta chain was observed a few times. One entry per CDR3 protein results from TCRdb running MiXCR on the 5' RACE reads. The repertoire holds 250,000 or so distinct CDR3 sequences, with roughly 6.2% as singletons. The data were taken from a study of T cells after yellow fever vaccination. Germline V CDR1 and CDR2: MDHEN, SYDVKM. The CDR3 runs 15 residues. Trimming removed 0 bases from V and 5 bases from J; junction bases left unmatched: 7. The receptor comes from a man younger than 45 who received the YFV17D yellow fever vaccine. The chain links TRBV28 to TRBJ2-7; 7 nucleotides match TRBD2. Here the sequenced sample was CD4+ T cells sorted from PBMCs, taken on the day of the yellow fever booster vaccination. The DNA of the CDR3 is TGTGCCAGCAGTTTATGGGGCGGGAGTATCGACGAGCAGTACTTC. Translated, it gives CASSLWGGSIDEQYF.